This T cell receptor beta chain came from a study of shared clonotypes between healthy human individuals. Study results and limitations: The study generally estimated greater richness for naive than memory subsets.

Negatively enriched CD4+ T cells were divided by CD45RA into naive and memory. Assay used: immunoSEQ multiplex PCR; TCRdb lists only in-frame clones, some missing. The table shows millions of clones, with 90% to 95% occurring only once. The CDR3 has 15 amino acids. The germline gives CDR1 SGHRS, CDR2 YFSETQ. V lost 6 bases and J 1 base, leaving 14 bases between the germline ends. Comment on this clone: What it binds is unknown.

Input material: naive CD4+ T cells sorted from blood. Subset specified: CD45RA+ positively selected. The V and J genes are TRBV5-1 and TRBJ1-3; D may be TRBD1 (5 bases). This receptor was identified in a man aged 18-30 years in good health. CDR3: CASKLEAGSGNTIYF. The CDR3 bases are TGCGCCAGCAAGCTTGAGGCAGGGTCTGGAAACACCATATATTTT.